These 3 T cell receptor beta chains originate from one sample sequenced in a study of T cell responses to AZD1222 COVID-19 vaccine. Clones were sequenced by immunoSEQ multiplex PCR, and TCRdb holds only the in-frame ones, with some missing. Counted here are about 110,000 clones, 92% occurring once; the ten biggest clones make up about 1.2%. Material: peripheral blood, obtained on day 0 of AZD1222 vaccination. Source of these receptors: an adult in good health.

In its sample, this clone was seen once. The chain combines TRBV3-1 (or the pseudogene TRBV3-2) with TRBJ2-5, with TRBD2 matching 11 bases. CDR1 is LGHDT and CDR2 is YNNKEL in the germline V gene (reference sequence). This CDR3 has 16 amino acids. Trimming at V came to 4 bases and at J to 4 bases, leaving 8 bases not matched to a gene. The CDR3 loop reads CASSLSGTSGPETQYF. CDR3 DNA: TGTGCCAGCAGCCTCTCCGGGACTAGCGGACCAGAGACCCAGTACTTC.

The chain has TRBV14 and TRBJ1-1; tentatively, D is TRBD1 (5 bases). With 2 bases removed from V and 5 bases from J, the gap between germline ends came to 9 bases. The germline V gene has CDR1 SGHDN and CDR2 FVKESK. The CDR3 contains 13 residues. The CDR3 DNA sequence: TGTGCCAGCAGCCAACCAACAGGTACTGAAGCTTTCTTT. It codes for CASSQPTGTEAFF.

The rearrangement uses TRBV4-3 and TRBJ1-6, with 9 bases matching TRBD1. Looked up from germline, CDR1 is LGHNA and CDR2 is YSLEER. V shed 0 bases and J 7 bases; nucleotides not matched to a gene: 1. This CDR3 spans 15 amino acids. CDR3 region: CASSQDGQGNSPLHF. In DNA, the CDR3 is TGCGCCAGCAGCCAAGACGGACAGGGGAATTCACCCCTCCACTTT.